The following is a T cell receptor beta chain sequence with its context. The antigen it recognizes is unknown. Per-base quality was not reported, and no clone a single base away is much larger than it. Libraries were made using the immunoSEQ multiplex PCR assay. Each sample had 90,000 to 100,000 TCR templates assayed by the deep sequencing platform. Genomic DNA extracted from sorted T cells was used for TCRbeta CDR3 sequencing. Per the source publication's procedure: Clonal analysis of TCRbeta CDR3 data was done in the R programming language. Unstimulated samples were compared with post-reaction CFSE-low samples to define alloreactive CD4+ and CD8+ clones. Regulatory or non-regulatory origin was assigned to alloreactive CD4+ clones by matching of sequences to sorted unstimulated Treg and non-Treg repertoires. TCRdb mirrors the immuneACCESS table, restricted to in-frame sequences. Some clones are absent from its copies; in checked studies, under half trace to an unresolved V gene, and the reason for the others is unknown. The V and J calls and clone size come from that table; D and trimming were worked out from the DNA. Recorded for this sample are around 87,000 clones; approximately 90% of them occurred a single time. Roughly 15% of the sample rests with the top ten.

This specimen comes from a study of siplizumab effects on memory and regulatory T cells (dated by TCRdb to the late 2010s). In terms of the full investigation: The study looked at the effect of siplizumab, an anti-CD2 antibody, on alloreactive T-cell subsets in allogeneic mixed lymphocyte reactions made from human PBMCs. Paper-wide results and their limitations: Greater diversity appeared to be present in unstimulated naive T cells than in memory T cells, and a substantial contribution to the alloresponse seemed to be made by naive cells. About 80-96% of proliferating CD4+ or CD8+ clones could not be given a naive or memory phenotype. The suppressive function of proliferating Tregs from siplizumab cultures was not functionally confirmed. The cumulative frequency of alloreactive sequences traceable to unstimulated CD4+ memory T cells was significantly reduced by siplizumab. Because sequences below about 10^-5 frequency were poorly captured, only a minor fraction of alloreactive clones could be mapped to unstimulated subsets. Among mappable alloreactive CD4+ clones, the Treg-derived fraction averaged around 69% with siplizumab versus about 27% in control reactions.

Sorted unstimulated T cells, along with proliferating T cells recovered from mixed lymphocyte reactions, underwent TCRbeta CDR3 sequencing. Fresh whole blood from nine to eleven HLA-typed healthy donors served as the source for isolating PBMCs. From V the trimming removes 8 bases and from J it removes 4 bases, while the gene matches leave 9 bases of the junction unaccounted for. From the cysteine through the phenylalanine, the CDR3 covers 14 amino acids. The DNA shown is the 42-base CDR3, in frame from base 1. The CDR1 and CDR2 encoded by the germline V gene are SNHLY and FYNNEI. The receptor chain draws on TRBV2 and TRBJ1-1; 8 junctional bases match TRBD1. This receptor was obtained from a human donor in good health. Source material: CD4+ T cells sorted from blood. CDR3 sequence: CASDQGALGTEAFF. The nucleotides are TGTGCCAGCGATCAGGGGGCCCTCGGCACTGAAGCTTTCTTT.